The 17 T cell receptor beta chains below all came from one sample that was sequenced in a study of technical replicates of blood from several donors. Profiling relied on immunoSEQ multiplex PCR, and the TCRdb table lists in-frame clones only, not all of them. This table has under 100,000 clones, 85% to 95% appearing once. The specimen sequenced was T cells isolated from PBMCs. All receptors derive from a human donor in good health.

V usage is TRBV5-1 and J usage is TRBJ2-4; TRBD1 matches at 9 bases. Germline CDR1 is SGHRS and CDR2 is YFSETQ. The CDR3 sequence is 20 residues long. J was trimmed by 0 bases and V by 2 bases; bases with no gene match: 15. This CDR3 reads CASSFSALYRDREAKNIQYF. The CDR3 region has the DNA TGCGCCAGCAGCTTCTCCGCCCTTTACCGGGACAGGGAAGCCAAAAACATTCAGTACTTC. The whole variable domain, remainder taken from reference TRBV5-1 and TRBJ2-4, is KAGVTQTPRYLIKTRGQQVTLSCSPISGHRSVSWYQQTPGQGLQFLFEYFSETQRNKGNFPGRFSGRQFSNSRSEMNVSTLELGDSALYLCASSFSALYRDREAKNIQYFGAGTRLSVL.

This clone was recorded only once. The chain couples TRBV5-8 to TRBJ1-4; D perhaps matches TRBD1 (6 bases). Germline V gene sequence: CDR1 SGHTS, CDR2 YDEGEE. CDR3 length: 13 amino acids. Trimming cost V 3 bases and J 8 bases, with 11 bases left between them. The CDR3 DNA is TGTGCCAGCAGCTCAGAACAGGGAGAAAAACTGTTTTTT. Protein sequence: CASSSEQGEKLFF.

J is TRBJ2-1 and V is TRBV5-1; maybe TRBD1 (6 bases). This CDR3 is 15 amino acids long. Germline CDR1 SGHRS, CDR2 YFSETQ. V gave up 0 bases and J gave up 4 bases, with 11 bases separating them. As DNA, the CDR3 is TGCGCCAGCAGCTTGGTACAGGGTGTTTACAATGAGCAGTTCTTC. It translates to CASSLVQGVYNEQFF.

The chain joins TRBV28 to TRBJ1-2; D unclear. V was clipped by 2 bases and J by 2 bases, with 6 bases between them. This CDR3 is 13 amino acids long. CDR1 MDHEN and CDR2 SYDVKM come from the germline V gene. CDR3 sequence: CASSLTRNYGYTF. The CDR3 DNA reads as TGTGCCAGCAGTTTAACTAGAAACTATGGCTACACCTTC.

The chain employs TRBV7-9 and TRBJ2-3; perhaps TRBD2 as D (5 bases). The CDR3 is 16 amino acids. Germline values: CDR1 SEHNR, CDR2 FQNEAQ (reference sequence). V lost 3 bases, J lost 2 bases, and 15 bases lay in between. The CDR3 region is CASSFGVFSDTDTQYF. The CDR3 DNA follows: TGTGCCAGCAGCTTCGGTGTTTTTAGCGACACAGATACGCAGTATTTT.

This chain connects TRBV9 to TRBJ2-3; 8 nucleotides align to TRBD2. This CDR3 has 15 amino acids. The J segment lost 1 base and the V segment lost 0 bases, leaving 1 base of the junction unmatched. Germline V lookup: CDR1 SGDLS, CDR2 YYNGEE. CDR3 region: CASSVAAGGTDTQYF. DNA for the CDR3: TGTGCCAGCAGCGTAGCAGCGGGAGGCACAGATACGCAGTATTTT.

This chain connects TRBV10-3 to TRBJ1-4, with TRBD1 matching over 8 bases. V was pared by 3 bases and J by 8 bases, with 5 bases of the junction left unmatched. CDR1 ENHRY and CDR2 SYGVKD come from the germline V gene. The CDR3 totals 14 residues. CDR3 loop: CAISDGQGGEKLFF. The CDR3 nucleotides read TGTGCCATCAGTGACGGACAGGGAGGAGAAAAACTGTTTTTT.

The chain links TRBV27 to TRBJ2-1; perhaps TRBD2 as D (5 bases). Germline V gene lookup returns CDR1 MNHEY and CDR2 SMNVEV (reference sequence). The CDR3 extends over 15 amino acids. Trimming removed 4 bases from V and 7 bases from J, with 17 bases in between. CDR3 sequence reads: CASSWLGNPGNEQFF. DNA for the CDR3: TGTGCCAGCAGTTGGTTGGGAAACCCGGGGAATGAGCAGTTCTTC.

The chain is built from TRBV7-2 and TRBJ2-5; TRBD2 agrees at 8 bases. Germline CDR1 and CDR2: SGHTA and FQGNSA. J was trimmed by 5 bases and V by 3 bases; bases with no gene match: 2. The CDR3 length is 13 residues. This chain's CDR3 is CASSFTGGETQYF. In DNA, the CDR3 is TGTGCCAGCAGCTTTACGGGGGGGGAGACCCAGTACTTC.

The chain joins TRBV4-1 to TRBJ1-4; D may be TRBD1 (6 bases). Germline values: CDR1 MGHRA, CDR2 YSYEKL. V shed 5 bases and J shed 8 bases, with 15 bases lying between them. There are 14 residues in the CDR3. The CDR3 reads CASSARDMHEKLFF. CDR3 in DNA: TGCGCCAGCAGCGCCCGGGACATGCACGAAAAACTGTTTTTT.

The V gene is TRBV7-3, the J gene TRBJ2-7; D gene unclear. CDR1 SGHTA and CDR2 FQGTGA come from the germline V gene. There are 13 residues in the CDR3. V gave up 1 base and J gave up 5 bases, with 9 bases separating them. This CDR3 reads CASSLNPSHEQYF. CDR3 coding DNA: TGTGCCAGCAGCTTAAATCCGTCCCACGAGCAGTACTTC.

V gene TRBV5-4 combines with J gene TRBJ1-1; 9 bases map to TRBD1. Trimming removed 7 bases from V and 0 bases from J; junction bases left unmatched: 4. The CDR3 extends over 14 amino acids. Germline values: CDR1 SGHNT, CDR2 YYREEE (reference sequence). The CDR3 reads CASSDRGMNTEAFF. The CDR3 DNA sequence: TGTGCCAGCTCCGACAGGGGGATGAACACTGAAGCTTTCTTT. Looking up the rest from reference TRBV5-4 and TRBJ1-1 gives the full variable domain: ETGVTQSPTHLIKTRGQQVTLRCSSQSGHNTVSWYQQALGQGPQFIFQYYREEENGRGNFPPRFSGLQFPNYSSELNVNALELDDSALYLCASSDRGMNTEAFFGQGTRLTVV.

For this clone: The sample carries other DNA sequences with the same CDR3. J is TRBJ2-2 and V is TRBV9; 8 bases agree with TRBD2. This CDR3 is 16 amino acids long. Germline V gene lookup returns CDR1 SGDLS and CDR2 YYNGEE. V was clipped by 2 bases and J by 1 base; unmatched bases: 4. DNA for the CDR3: TGTGCCAGCAGCGTTGGAGCGGGAGTGAACACCGGGGAGCTGTTTTTT. Translated: CASSVGAGVNTGELFF. Together with reference TRBV9 and TRBJ2-2, the CDR3 gives the full variable domain: DSGVTQTPKHLITATGQRVTLRCSPRSGDLSVYWYQQSLDQGLQFLIQYYNGEERAKGNILERFSAQQFPDLHSELNLSSLELGDSALYFCASSVGAGVNTGELFFGEGSRLTVL.

The chain combines TRBV28 with TRBJ1-2; unclear D gene. This CDR3 has 14 amino acids. Trimming pared 3 bases from V and 3 bases from J, leaving 11 bases between. CDR1 and CDR2 from the germline V gene are MDHEN and SYDVKM. CDR3 sequence: CASSLWAGYYGYTF. DNA of the CDR3: TGTGCCAGCAGTTTGTGGGCAGGCTACTATGGCTACACCTTC.

The chain carries TRBV6-1 and TRBJ1-1, with a weak D call TRBD1 (5 bases). V was pared by 3 bases and J by 1 base, with 6 bases between. The CDR3 sequence is 13 residues long. Per germline, CDR1 MNHNS and CDR2 SASEGT. CDR3 protein: CASSEGQNTEAFF. The DNA of the CDR3 is TGTGCCAGCAGTGAGGGGCAGAACACTGAAGCTTTCTTT.

The chain recombines TRBV7-9 with TRBJ2-3; perhaps TRBD2 as D (5 bases). Germline CDR1 reads SEHNR; CDR2 reads FQNEAQ (reference sequence). The CDR3 spans 13 residues. The ends were cut back, 4 bases at V and 2 bases at J, with 7 bases in the middle. Written as DNA, the CDR3 is TGTGCCAGCAGCTCGGACTTCACAGATACGCAGTATTTT. Encoded protein: CASSSDFTDTQYF.

This chain links TRBV5-1 with TRBJ2-5, with D perhaps TRBD2 (5 bases). CDR1 is SGHRS and CDR2 is YFSETQ in the germline V gene. The V gene lost 5 bases and the J gene lost 4 bases, with 21 bases spanning the gap. This CDR3 has 16 residues. DNA for the CDR3: TGCGCCAGCAGTCGGGTTTCGGGGAGCGTAGGAGAGACCCAGTACTTC. The encoded protein is CASSRVSGSVGETQYF.